This T cell receptor beta chain was identified during a study of blood T cell repertoires in COVID-19. Study summary: Collection of acute and convalescent COVID-19 samples took place in the United States, Italy and Spain. T cells, B-cell-depleted T cells, or PBMCs supplied cDNA or gDNA.

TCRdb's copy holds only in-frame clones and misses some; the assay was immunoSEQ multiplex PCR. The sample lists 300,000 to 350,000 clones, 88% occurring once. Deletions cut 0 bases from V and 6 bases from J, with 15 bases between. CDR1 is LNHDA, CDR2 SQIVND, per germline (reference sequence). The length of the CDR3 is 15 residues. V gene TRBV19 combines with J gene TRBJ2-7, with D possibly being TRBD1 (6 bases). The sequencing input was PBMCs or T cells enriched from blood (not recorded which). This receptor was taken from a woman in her 30s who had been exposed to COVID-19. The CDR3 DNA is TGTGCCAGTAGTATAGATGTCCACAGGGTTAGCGAGCAGTACTTC. Its translation: CASSIDVHRVSEQYF.